This T cell receptor (beta chain) emerged from a study of blood T cells in healthy people across ages. The authors ran a second PCR of about 7 to 12 cycles using a sample-barcoded 5' primer and a J-beta primer mix. TCRdb recomputed calls from the 5' RACE reads with MiXCR, one row per CDR3 protein. The sample includes about 1.1 million distinct CDR3 sequences, roughly two fifths of them seen just once. On this clonotype: Its matching antigen is unknown.

Study-wide results and caveats: The CMV status of each donor remained undetermined, and this could have confounded shifts in expanded clonotypes.

Germline loops: CDR1 MNHEY, CDR2 SMNVEV (reference sequence). The CDR3 contains 13 residues. Trimming removed 8 bases at V and 1 base at J, with 11 bases between. The sample taken for sequencing was blood. The sequence derives from a man younger than 30 in good health. The gene calls are TRBV27 and TRBJ1-1; a possible D gene is TRBD1 (5 bases). Written as DNA, the CDR3 is TGTGCCAGCGCCCTAAGGGGGAACACTGAAGCTTTCTTT. It yields the protein CASALRGNTEAFF.